The rows below give T cell receptor beta chains drawn from one sample of a study of shared clonotypes between healthy human individuals. Measured with immunoSEQ multiplex PCR; TCRdb has only the in-frame clones, and not every one. The data contain about 680,000 clones, roughly nine tenths of them singletons. The specimen was naive CD8+ T cells sorted from blood. These receptors were obtained from a man aged 25-45 years in good health. The CDR3 runs from the conserved cysteine through the conserved F or W. The order of the fields is J gene, clone size, V gene, D gene, CDR3 DNA, CDR3 protein. D genes are given only for firm matches. Size values are once, few and many counts, or a class for expanded clones, and some rows have none.

>TRBJ2-1|once|TRBV5-1|NA
TGCGCCAGCAGCTTGGGAAAGGTCTCCTACAATGAGCAGTTCTTC
CASSLGKVSYNEQFF
>TRBJ2-2|NA|TRBV10-1|NA
TGCGCCAGCAGGAGTCCGGAGACCGGGGAGCTGTTTTTT
CASRSPETGELFF
>TRBJ2-7|NA|TRBV27|NA
TGTGCCAGCAGTGAGGGGTACGAGCAGTACTTC
CASSEGYEQYF
>TRBJ2-1|NA|TRBV19|TRBD2
TGTGCCAGCCACAGGGGACTAGCGGTCTACAATGAGCAGTTCTTC
CASHRGLAVYNEQFF
>TRBJ2-7|NA|TRBV4-1|NA
TGCGCCAGCAGCCAAGAGGGTCTCAGCGTTTACGGGCAGTACTTC
CASSQEGLSVYGQYF
>TRBJ2-1|NA|TRBV19|NA
TGTGCCAGTCAGGACGGTTACAATGAGCAGTTCTTC
CASQDGYNEQFF
>TRBJ1-5|NA|TRBV27|NA
TGTGCCAGCAGCAGGGGCCTAAATCAGCCCCAGCATTTT
CASSRGLNQPQHF
>TRBJ2-1|NA|TRBV9|TRBD2
TGTGCCAGCAGCGTATCTCGGGCTACGGGACTAGAGGATGAGCAGTTCTTC
CASSVSRATGLEDEQFF
>TRBJ2-1|NA|TRBV9|TRBD2
TGTGCCAGCAGTGATACTAGCGGGAGAGGCCCCTACAATGAGCAGTTCTTC
CASSDTSGRGPYNEQFF
>TRBJ2-3|few|TRBV9|TRBD2
TGTGCCAGCAGCGCCGGGGAGCTAGCGGGAGAAACAGATACGCAGTATTTT
CASSAGELAGETDTQYF
>TRBJ2-1|NA|TRBV7-9|TRBD2
TGTGCCAGCAGCCCACCGGGGGGGAAATCCTACAATGAGCAGTTCTTC
CASSPPGGKSYNEQFF